This T cell receptor beta chain was obtained from a study of blood T cell repertoires in COVID-19 (dated by TCRdb to 2018 to 2020). The study in broad terms: Samples from collaborators originated in the United States, Italy and Spain and spanned both the acute and convalescent phases of COVID-19. The prospective study material was composed of cDNA or gDNA derived from T cells, B-cell-depleted T cells, or PBMCs. Deeply sampled blood TCRbeta repertoires from subjects exposed to, actively infected with, or recovered from COVID-19 were included in the dataset. A freely available public database, intended as a resource for researchers studying the immune response to SARS-CoV-2, is where the repertoires were released. The samples were drawn from two sources: the first 160 participants of the ongoing ImmuneRACE study, and 1,254 subjects contributed by 6 global collaborators. Sample metadata almost always included a de-identified subject ID, COVID-19 status, age in years and sex. HLA class I and class II types, where available, came from metadata supplied by the sample provider rather than from assay-based typing. The paper's findings and limits, for the study overall: How much clinical and demographic metadata was included differed by source and by participant, and the metadata was provided uncurated.

TCRbeta CDR3 regions were amplified from genomic DNA using the immunoSEQ Assay, a bias-controlled multiplex PCR. Turning to the authors' computational methods: Nucleated cell counts per sample were estimated from amplification of reference gene primers within the assay. To quantify the absolute abundance of each unique TCRbeta CDR3 rearrangement, sequence reads were collapsed and filtered. Productive Simpson clonality was computed per sample as the square root of Simpson's diversity index over productive rearrangements. TCRdb took this table from immuneACCESS and kept in-frame rearrangements with V and J called. Such tables lack part of the clones; where checked against another copy, unresolved V genes explain under half of the gap, and the rest is unexplained. That table supplies the V and J calls and clone size; D and trimming were determined from the DNA. This sample gives roughly 330,000 clones in total; roughly 90% of them show up just once. Of the sample, around 6.6% is held by the ten largest clones.

This clone was seen a single time. The antigen this receptor binds is unknown. The record has no base qualities; no much larger clone is one base away. Trimming costs V 3 bases and J 7 bases, and their ends lie 13 bases apart. The CDR3 contains 14 residues, cysteine and phenylalanine counted. CDR3 DNA only is kept here, 42 bases in frame from base 1. The germline V gene specifies KGHSH as CDR1 and LQKENI as CDR2. Another Seattle source contributed samples from volunteer blood donors who had recovered from COVID-19. The collaborating institutions used their own protocols to collect whole blood in K2EDTA tubes. Collaborator samples were shipped for TCRbeta analysis as frozen whole blood, isolated PBMCs, or DNA extracted from either sample type.

The sequencing input was peripheral blood. The TCR comes from a man in his late teens or twenties who had recovered from COVID-19. This receptor chain uses TRBV18 and TRBJ2-1, with the D gene call left open. The CDR3 amino acid sequence is: CASSPWSESNEQFF. The DNA sequence reads TGTGCCAGCTCACCCTGGTCGGAGAGTAATGAGCAGTTCTTC.